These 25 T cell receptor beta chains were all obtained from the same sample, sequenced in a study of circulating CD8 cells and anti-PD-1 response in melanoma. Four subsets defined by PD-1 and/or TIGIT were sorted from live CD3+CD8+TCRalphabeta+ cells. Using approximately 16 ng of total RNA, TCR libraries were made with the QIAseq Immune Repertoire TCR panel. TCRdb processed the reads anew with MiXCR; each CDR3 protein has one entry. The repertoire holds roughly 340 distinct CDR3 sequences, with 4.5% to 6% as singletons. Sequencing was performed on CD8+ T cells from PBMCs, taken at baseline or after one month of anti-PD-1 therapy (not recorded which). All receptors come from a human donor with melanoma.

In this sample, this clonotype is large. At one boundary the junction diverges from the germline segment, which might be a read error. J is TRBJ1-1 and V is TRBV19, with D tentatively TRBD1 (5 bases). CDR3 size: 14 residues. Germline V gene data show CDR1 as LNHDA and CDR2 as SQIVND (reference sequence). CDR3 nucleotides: TGTGCCAGTAGTATGGGGCCCACGGGCACTGAAGTTTTCTTT. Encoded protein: CASSMGPTGTEVFF.

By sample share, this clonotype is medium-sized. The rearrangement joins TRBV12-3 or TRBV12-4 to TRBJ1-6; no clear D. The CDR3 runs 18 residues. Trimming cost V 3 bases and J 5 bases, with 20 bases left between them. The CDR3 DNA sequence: TGTGCCAGCAGTTTTGGCGACGCCGTCGTTTCGAATAATTCACCCCTCCACTTT. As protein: CASSFGDAVVSNNSPLHF.

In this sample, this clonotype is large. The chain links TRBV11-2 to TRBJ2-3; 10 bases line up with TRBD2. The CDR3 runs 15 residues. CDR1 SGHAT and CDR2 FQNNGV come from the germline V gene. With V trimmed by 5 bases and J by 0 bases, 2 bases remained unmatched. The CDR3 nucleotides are TGTGCCAGCAGCCGGACTAGCGGAAGCACAGATACGCAGTATTTT. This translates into CASSRTSGSTDTQYF. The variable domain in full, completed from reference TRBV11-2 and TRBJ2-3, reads EAGVAQSPRYKIIEKRQSVAFWCNPISGHATLYWYQQILGQGPKLLIQFQNNGVVDDSQLPKDRFSAERLKGVDSTLKIQPAKLEDSAVYLCASSRTSGSTDTQYFGPGTRLTVL.

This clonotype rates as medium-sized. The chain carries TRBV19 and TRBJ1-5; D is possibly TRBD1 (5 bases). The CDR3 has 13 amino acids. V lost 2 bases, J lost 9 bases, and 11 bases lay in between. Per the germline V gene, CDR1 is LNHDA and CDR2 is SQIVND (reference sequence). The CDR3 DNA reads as TGTGCCAGTAGTATACAGGGTCCCGGGCCCCAGCATTTT. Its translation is CASSIQGPGPQHF.

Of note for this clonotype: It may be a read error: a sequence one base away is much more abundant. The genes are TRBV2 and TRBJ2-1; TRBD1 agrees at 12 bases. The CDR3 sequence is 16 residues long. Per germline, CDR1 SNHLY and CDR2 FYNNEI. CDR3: CASTTGQGASYDEQFF. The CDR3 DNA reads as TGTGCCAGCACTACGGGACAGGGGGCATCCTACGATGAGCAGTTCTTC. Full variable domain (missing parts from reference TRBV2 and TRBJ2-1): EPEVTQTPSHQVTQMGQEVILRCVPISNHLYFYWYRQILGQKVEFLVSFYNNEISEKSEIFDDQFSVERPDGSNFTLKIRSTKLEDSAMYFCASTTGQGASYDEQFFGPGTRLTVL.

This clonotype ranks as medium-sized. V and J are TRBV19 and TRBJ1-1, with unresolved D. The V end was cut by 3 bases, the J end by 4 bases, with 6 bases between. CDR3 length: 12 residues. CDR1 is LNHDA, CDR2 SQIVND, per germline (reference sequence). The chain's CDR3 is CASSIGSTEAFF. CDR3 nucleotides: TGTGCCAGTAGTATTGGAAGCACTGAAGCTTTCTTT.

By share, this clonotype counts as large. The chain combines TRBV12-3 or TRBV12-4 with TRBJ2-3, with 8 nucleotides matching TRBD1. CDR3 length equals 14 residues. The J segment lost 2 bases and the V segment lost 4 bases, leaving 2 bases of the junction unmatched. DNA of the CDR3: TGTGCCAGCAGTTGGACAGGGCTCACAGATACGCAGTATTTT. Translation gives CASSWTGLTDTQYF.

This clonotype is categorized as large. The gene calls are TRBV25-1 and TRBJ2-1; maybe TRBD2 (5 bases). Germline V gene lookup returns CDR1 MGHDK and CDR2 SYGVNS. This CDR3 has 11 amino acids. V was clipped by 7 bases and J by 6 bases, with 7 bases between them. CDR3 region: CASNGGNEQFF. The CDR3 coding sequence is TGTGCCAGCAACGGAGGCAATGAGCAGTTCTTC.

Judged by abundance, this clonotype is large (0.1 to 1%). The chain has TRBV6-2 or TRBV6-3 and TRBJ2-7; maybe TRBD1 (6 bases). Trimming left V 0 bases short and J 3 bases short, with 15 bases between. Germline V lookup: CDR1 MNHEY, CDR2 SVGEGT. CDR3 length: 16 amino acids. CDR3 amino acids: CASSYSLGQRVYEQYF. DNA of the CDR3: TGTGCCAGCAGTTACTCCCTCGGACAGAGAGTCTACGAGCAGTACTTC.

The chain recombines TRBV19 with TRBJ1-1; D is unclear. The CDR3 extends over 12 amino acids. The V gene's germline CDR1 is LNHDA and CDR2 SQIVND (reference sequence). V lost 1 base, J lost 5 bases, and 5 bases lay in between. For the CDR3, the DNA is TGTGCCAGTAGTATAGGGAGGACTGAAGCTTTCTTT. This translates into CASSIGRTEAFF.

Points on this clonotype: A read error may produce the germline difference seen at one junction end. The CDR3 is CSVDVESGANVLSF. DNA of the CDR3: TGCAGCGTTGATGTGGAATCCGGGGCCAACGTCCTGTCTTTC. This chain joins TRBV29-1 and TRBJ2-6, with D tentatively TRBD1 or TRBD2 (5 bases each). CDR3 length: 14 residues. The germline gives CDR1 SQVTM, CDR2 ANQGSEA.

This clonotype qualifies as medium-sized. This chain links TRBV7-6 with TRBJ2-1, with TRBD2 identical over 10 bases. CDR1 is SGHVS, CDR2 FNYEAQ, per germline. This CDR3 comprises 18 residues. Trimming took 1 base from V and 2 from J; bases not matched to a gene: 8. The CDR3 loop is CASSLVAGGVLTYNEQFF. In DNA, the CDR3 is TGTGCCAGCAGCTTAGTAGCGGGGGGAGTACTCACCTACAATGAGCAGTTCTTC.

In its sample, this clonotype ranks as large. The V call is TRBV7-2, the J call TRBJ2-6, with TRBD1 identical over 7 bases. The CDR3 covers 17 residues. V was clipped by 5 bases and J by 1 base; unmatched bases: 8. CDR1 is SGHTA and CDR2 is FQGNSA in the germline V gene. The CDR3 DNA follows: TGTGCCAGCAGCGGAACAGGGGCCCTGTCTGGGGCCAACGTCCTGACTTTC. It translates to CASSGTGALSGANVLTF.

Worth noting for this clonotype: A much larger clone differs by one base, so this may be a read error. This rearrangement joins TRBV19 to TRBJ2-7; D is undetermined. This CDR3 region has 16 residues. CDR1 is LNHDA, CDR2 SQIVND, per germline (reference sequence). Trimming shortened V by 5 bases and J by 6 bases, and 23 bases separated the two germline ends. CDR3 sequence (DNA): TGTGCCAGTAGTTCCCCCCAGAGCCTGACCCACTGCGAGCAGTACTTC. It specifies CASSSPQSLTHCEQYF.

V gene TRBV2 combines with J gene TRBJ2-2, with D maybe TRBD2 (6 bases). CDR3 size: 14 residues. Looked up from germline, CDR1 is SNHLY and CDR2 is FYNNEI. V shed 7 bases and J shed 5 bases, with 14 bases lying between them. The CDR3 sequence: CASTHGSATGELFF. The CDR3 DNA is TGTGCCAGCACCCACGGGAGTGCGACCGGGGAGCTGTTTTTT. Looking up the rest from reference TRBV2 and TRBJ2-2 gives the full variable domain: EPEVTQTPSHQVTQMGQEVILRCVPISNHLYFYWYRQILGQKVEFLVSFYNNEISEKSEIFDDQFSVERPDGSNFTLKIRSTKLEDSAMYFCASTHGSATGELFFGEGSRLTVL.

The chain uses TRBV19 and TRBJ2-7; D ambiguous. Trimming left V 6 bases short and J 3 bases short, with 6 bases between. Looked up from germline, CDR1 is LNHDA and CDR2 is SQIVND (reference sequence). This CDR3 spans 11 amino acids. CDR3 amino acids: CASSLFYEQYF. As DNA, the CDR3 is TGTGCCAGTAGCCTTTTCTACGAGCAGTACTTC.

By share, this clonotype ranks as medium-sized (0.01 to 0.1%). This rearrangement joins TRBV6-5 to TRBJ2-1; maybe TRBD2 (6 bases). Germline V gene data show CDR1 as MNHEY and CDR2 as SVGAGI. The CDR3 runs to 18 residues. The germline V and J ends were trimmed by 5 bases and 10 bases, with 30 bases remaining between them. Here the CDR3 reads CASSRTSRRTGKIEEQFF. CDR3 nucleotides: TGTGCCAGCAGTCGCACTAGCCGGAGGACGGGAAAAATCGAAGAGCAGTTCTTC.

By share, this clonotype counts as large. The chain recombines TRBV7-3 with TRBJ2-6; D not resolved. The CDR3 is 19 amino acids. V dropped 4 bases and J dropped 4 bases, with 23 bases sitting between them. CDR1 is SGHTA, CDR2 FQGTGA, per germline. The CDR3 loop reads CASSSSPGFILGGANVLTF. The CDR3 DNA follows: TGTGCCAGCAGCTCCAGCCCCGGATTCATACTTGGGGGGGCCAACGTCCTGACTTTC.

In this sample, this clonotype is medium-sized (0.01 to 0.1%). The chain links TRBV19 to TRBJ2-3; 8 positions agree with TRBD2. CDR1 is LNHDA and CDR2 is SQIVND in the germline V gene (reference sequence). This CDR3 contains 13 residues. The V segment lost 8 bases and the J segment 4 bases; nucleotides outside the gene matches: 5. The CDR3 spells CASESGGADTQYF. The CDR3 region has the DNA TGTGCCAGTGAGAGCGGGGGTGCAGATACGCAGTATTTT. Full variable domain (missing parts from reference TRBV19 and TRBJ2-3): DGGITQSPKYLFRKEGQNVTLSCEQNLNHDAMYWYRQDPGQGLRLIYYSQIVNDFQKGDIAEGYSVSREKKESFPLTVTSAQKNPTAFYLCASESGGADTQYFGPGTRLTVL.

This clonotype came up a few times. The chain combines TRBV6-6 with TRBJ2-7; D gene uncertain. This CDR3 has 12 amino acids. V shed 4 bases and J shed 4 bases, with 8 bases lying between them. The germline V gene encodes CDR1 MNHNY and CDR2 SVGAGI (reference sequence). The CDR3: CASSLGSYEQYF. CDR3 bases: TGTGCCAGCAGTTTAGGGTCTTACGAGCAGTACTTC.

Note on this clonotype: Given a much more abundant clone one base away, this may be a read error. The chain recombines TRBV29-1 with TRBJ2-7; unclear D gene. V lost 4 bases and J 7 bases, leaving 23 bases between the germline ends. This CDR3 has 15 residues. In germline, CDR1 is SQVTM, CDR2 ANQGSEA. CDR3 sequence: CSVVGTRVSYNEQYF. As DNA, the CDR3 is TGCAGCGTTGTAGGAACGAGAGTCTCCTACAATGAGCAGTACTTC.

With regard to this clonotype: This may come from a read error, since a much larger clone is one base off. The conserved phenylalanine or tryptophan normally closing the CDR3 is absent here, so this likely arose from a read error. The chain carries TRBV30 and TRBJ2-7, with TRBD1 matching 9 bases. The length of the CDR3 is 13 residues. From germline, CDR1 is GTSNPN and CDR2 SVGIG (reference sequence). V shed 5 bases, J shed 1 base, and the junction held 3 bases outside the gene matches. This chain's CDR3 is CAWGGTGSYEQYS. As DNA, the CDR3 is TGTGCCTGGGGGGGGACAGGGTCCTACGAGCAGTACTCC.

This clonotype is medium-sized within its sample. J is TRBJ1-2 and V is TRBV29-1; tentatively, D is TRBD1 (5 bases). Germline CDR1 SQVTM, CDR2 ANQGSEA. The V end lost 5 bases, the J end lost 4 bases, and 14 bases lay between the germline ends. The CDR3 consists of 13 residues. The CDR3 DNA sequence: TGCAGCGTTTTTGCGGGGACCTCCTATGGCTACACCTTC. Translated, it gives CSVFAGTSYGYTF.

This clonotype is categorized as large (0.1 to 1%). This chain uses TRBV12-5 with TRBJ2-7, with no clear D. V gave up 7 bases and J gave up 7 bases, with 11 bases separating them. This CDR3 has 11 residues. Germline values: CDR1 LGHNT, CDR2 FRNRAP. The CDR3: CASVLGSEQYF. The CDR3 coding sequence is TGTGCTAGTGTCTTGGGAAGTGAGCAGTACTTC.

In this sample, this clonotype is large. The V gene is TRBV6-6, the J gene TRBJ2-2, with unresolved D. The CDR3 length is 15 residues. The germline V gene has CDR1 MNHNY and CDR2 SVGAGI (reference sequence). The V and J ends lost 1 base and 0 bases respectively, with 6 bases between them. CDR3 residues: CASSYFTTNTGELFF. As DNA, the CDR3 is TGTGCCAGCAGTTACTTTACAACGAACACCGGGGAGCTGTTTTTT.